This T cell receptor beta chain stems from a study of cytomegalovirus exposure and HLA in healthy donors. Study observations and caveats: Among TCR beta chains, those listed as cytomegalovirus-associated numbered under 200. Apparent HLA restriction characterized most CMV-associated TCR beta chains in a later analysis. Later work associated more than 15,000 TCR beta sequences with HLA alleles at 0.05 false discovery rate.

Primers for the PCR totalled 60 Vbeta and 13 Jbeta. Sequencing was performed with immunoSEQ multiplex PCR; in TCRdb, only in-frame clones are kept and a portion is missing. The sample records roughly 93,000 clones, less than 85% being singletons. The CDR3 covers 20 residues. Germline V gene data show CDR1 as SNHLY and CDR2 as FYNNEI. After removal of 1 base from V and 0 bases from J, the junction contained 11 bases not matched to a gene. Comment on this clone: The antigen is unknown.

The chain employs TRBV2 and TRBJ2-6, with 8 bases fitting TRBD1. Sequenced sample: PBMCs. The TCR originated in a male donor in good health and CMV-seronegative. CDR3: CASSEVSGQGFFSGANVLTF. The CDR3 nucleotides read TGTGCCAGCAGTGAAGTATCCGGACAGGGCTTCTTCTCTGGGGCCAACGTCCTGACTTTC.